The rows below give T cell receptor beta chains drawn from one sample of a study of blood T cell repertoires in COVID-19. Measured with immunoSEQ multiplex PCR; TCRdb has only the in-frame clones, and not every one. The sample contains 150,000 or so clones, roughly 80% of which appear only once. Material: peripheral blood. These receptors all come from a woman aged 60 to 75 with acute or convalescent COVID-19. Both conserved end residues are part of each CDR3. Each record gives: V gene, D gene, J gene, clone size, CDR3 DNA, CDR3 protein. The D gene is left open where the match is weak. Rows give clone size only sometimes, using once, few, many, or a class for an expanded clone.

V: TRBV7-9
D: -
J: TRBJ1-2
size: few
DNA: TGTGCCAGCAGCTTCGACAGGAAATTTAACTATGGCTACACCTTC
CDR3: CASSFDRKFNYGYTF

V: TRBV19
D: -
J: TRBJ1-3
size: -
DNA: TGTGCCAGTAGTGATGGGGCCTCTGGAAACACCATATATTTT
CDR3: CASSDGASGNTIYF

V: TRBV6-5
D: -
J: TRBJ2-3
size: once
DNA: TGTGCCAGCAGTCCAACAGATACGCAGTATTTT
CDR3: CASSPTDTQYF

V: TRBV10-2
D: -
J: TRBJ1-1
size: -
DNA: TGCGCCAGCAGGGGGGAGGGTGGGAACACTGAAGCTTTCTTT
CDR3: CASRGEGGNTEAFF

V: TRBV6-5
D: -
J: TRBJ1-5
size: -
DNA: TGTGCCAGCAGTTACAGGTTAGGGGGACAGCCCCAGCATTTT
CDR3: CASSYRLGGQPQHF

V: TRBV7-9
D: -
J: TRBJ1-2
size: -
DNA: TGTGCCAGCAGCCTTTCACAGGGTCATTATGGCTACACCTTC
CDR3: CASSLSQGHYGYTF

V: TRBV3-1/TRBV3-2
D: -
J: TRBJ1-1
size: -
DNA: TGTGCCAGCAGCCAACTACTGAACACTGAAGCTTTCTTT
CDR3: CASSQLLNTEAFF

V: TRBV7-3
D: TRBD1
J: TRBJ2-1
size: -
DNA: TGTGCCAGCGCCCGGGACAGCTCCAATGAGCAGTTCTTC
CDR3: CASARDSSNEQFF

V: TRBV6-5
D: -
J: TRBJ2-5
size: -
DNA: TGTGCCAGCAGTTCCCGCCCAGGGACCCAGTACTTC
CDR3: CASSSRPGTQYF

V: TRBV6-5
D: TRBD2
J: TRBJ2-5
size: -
DNA: TGTGCCAGCAAGTCTAGCGGGGGTAAAGAGACCCAGTACTTC
CDR3: CASKSSGGKETQYF

V: TRBV5-1
D: -
J: TRBJ1-1
size: few
DNA: TGCGCCAGCAGCGAACAGGGAGGGATCACTGAAGCTTTCTTT
CDR3: CASSEQGGITEAFF

V: TRBV6-6
D: -
J: TRBJ1-5
size: -
DNA: TGTGCCAGCAGGGACCCGGCCACGGGACAGCCCCAGCATTTT
CDR3: CASRDPATGQPQHF

V: TRBV19
D: -
J: TRBJ1-6
size: -
DNA: TGTGCCAGTAGGGAACAGGGACCCGACTTTAATTCACCCCTCCACTTT
CDR3: CASREQGPDFNSPLHF

V: TRBV11-2
D: TRBD1
J: TRBJ2-7
size: -
DNA: TGTGCCAGCGCGTCCGGACAGGGGCCTTACGAGCAGTACTTC
CDR3: CASASGQGPYEQYF

V: TRBV10-3
D: -
J: TRBJ1-2
size: -
DNA: TGTGCCATCAGCGGACAGACTAACTATGGCTACACCTTC
CDR3: CAISGQTNYGYTF

V: TRBV2
D: -
J: TRBJ1-1
size: -
DNA: TGTGCCAGCAGTGAATATAAGGGGCCGAGGACTGAAGCTTTCTTT
CDR3: CASSEYKGPRTEAFF

V: TRBV5-1
D: -
J: TRBJ1-2
size: once
DNA: TGCGCCAGCAGCCCCGGGACATTTAACTATGGCTACACCTTC
CDR3: CASSPGTFNYGYTF

V: TRBV3-1/TRBV3-2
D: -
J: TRBJ1-3
size: -
DNA: TGTGCCAGCAGCCAAAGGGGGGGGGCAGGAAACACCATATATTTT
CDR3: CASSQRGGAGNTIYF

V: TRBV6-5
D: -
J: TRBJ1-1
size: -
DNA: TGTGCCAGCAGTCCTGGTGGGGCCGGTAACACTGAAGCTTTCTTT
CDR3: CASSPGGAGNTEAFF

V: TRBV28
D: -
J: TRBJ1-6
size: -
DNA: TGTGCCAGCAGTTTATGGGGTTTGGGCCTTAATTCACCCCTCCACTTT
CDR3: CASSLWGLGLNSPLHF

V: TRBV6-5
D: TRBD2
J: TRBJ2-3
size: once
DNA: TGTGCCAGCAGTCGACTAGCGGGGAGCACAGATACGCAGTATTTT
CDR3: CASSRLAGSTDTQYF

V: TRBV7-9
D: TRBD1
J: TRBJ2-1
size: few
DNA: TGTGCCAGCAGCCTACGGGTGGGGACAGGGTTTGGTGAGCAGTTCTTC
CDR3: CASSLRVGTGFGEQFF

V: TRBV2
D: TRBD1
J: TRBJ2-1
size: -
DNA: TGTGCCAGCAGTGGCCCAGGGGGTCGTTTAATTAGCAATGAGCAGTTCTTC
CDR3: CASSGPGGRLISNEQFF

V: TRBV7-9
D: TRBD1
J: TRBJ1-3
size: few
DNA: TGTGCCAGCAGCAATCCCGACAGGGAGGCTGGAAACACCATATATTTT
CDR3: CASSNPDREAGNTIYF

V: TRBV29-1
D: -
J: TRBJ1-2
size: -
DNA: TGCAGCGTTGAAGAACCCCTTCGGGGCTACACCTTC
CDR3: CSVEEPLRGYTF

V: TRBV4-1
D: -
J: TRBJ1-2
size: -
DNA: TGCGCCAGCAGCCAAGAAAGGAGGAAGGATGGCTACACCTTC
CDR3: CASSQERRKDGYTF

V: TRBV5-6
D: TRBD2
J: TRBJ2-7
size: -
DNA: TGTGCCAGCAAGATTGGACTAGCGGACTACGAGCAGTACTTC
CDR3: CASKIGLADYEQYF

V: TRBV4-2
D: -
J: TRBJ1-3
size: -
DNA: TGTGCCAGCAGCCAAAACCCAGGATCTGGAAACACCATATATTTT
CDR3: CASSQNPGSGNTIYF

V: TRBV18
D: -
J: TRBJ2-6
size: -
DNA: TGTGCCAGCTCACCACTAAGTTCGGGAACCTCTGGGGCCAACGTCCTGACTTTC
CDR3: CASSPLSSGTSGANVLTF